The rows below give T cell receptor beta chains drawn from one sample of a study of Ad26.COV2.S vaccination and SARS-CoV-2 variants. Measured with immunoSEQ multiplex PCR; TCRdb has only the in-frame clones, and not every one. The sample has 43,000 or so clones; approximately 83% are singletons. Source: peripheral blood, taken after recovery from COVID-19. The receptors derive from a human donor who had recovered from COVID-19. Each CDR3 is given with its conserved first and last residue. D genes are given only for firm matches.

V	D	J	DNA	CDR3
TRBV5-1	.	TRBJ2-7	TGCGCCAGCAGCTTGGCCTGGGGGCCCCCCGAGCAGTACTTC	CASSLAWGPPEQYF
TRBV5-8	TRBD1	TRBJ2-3	TGTGCCAGCAGCTTAGGGACAGAAACTAGCACAGATACGCAGTATTTT	CASSLGTETSTDTQYF
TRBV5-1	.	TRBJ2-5	TGCGCCAGCAGCTTGGCCGGGGTTATGGGCCAAGAGACCCAGTACTTC	CASSLAGVMGQETQYF
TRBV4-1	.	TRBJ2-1	TGCGCCAGCAGCCATTGGGAGAGGACCTCCTACAATGAGCAGTTCTTC	CASSHWERTSYNEQFF
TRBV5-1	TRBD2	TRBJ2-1	TGCGCCAGCAGCTCCGGGACTAGCGAGTACAATGAGCAGTTCTTC	CASSSGTSEYNEQFF
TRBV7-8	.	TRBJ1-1	TGTGCCAGCAGCCTCGGACTGCGCACTGAAGCTTTCTTT	CASSLGLRTEAFF
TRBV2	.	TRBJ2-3	TGTGCCAGCAAGCGCGGGTCCCTAGATGATACGCAGTATTTT	CASKRGSLDDTQYF
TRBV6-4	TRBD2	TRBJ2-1	TGTGCCAGCAGCCCTGGGACTAGCGGGAGGGGTGAGCAGTTCTTC	CASSPGTSGRGEQFF
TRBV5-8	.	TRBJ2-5	TGTGCCAGCAGTTCCGGTGGGTGGGGGACCCAGTACTTC	CASSSGGWGTQYF
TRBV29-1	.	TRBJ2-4	TGCAGCGTTGAATATCCCCCTGGGATCGAGGCCAAAAACATTCAGTACTTC	CSVEYPPGIEAKNIQYF
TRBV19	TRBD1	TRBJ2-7	TGTGCCAGTAGTAGGCGTTTTGGACAGGGTACCCCCTACGAGCAGTACTTC	CASSRRFGQGTPYEQYF
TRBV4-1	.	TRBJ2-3	TGCGCCAGCAGCCCCGGGGGCCATAGCACAGATACGCAGTATTTT	CASSPGGHSTDTQYF